The 20 T cell receptor beta chains presented below share a single source sample, sequenced in a study of graft-versus-host responses after intestinal transplantation. The assay was immunoSEQ multiplex PCR, and TCRdb's table has in-frame clones only and misses some. The sample includes 60,000 to 80,000 clones, roughly 91% of them seen just once. Their cognate antigens are unknown. This specimen was unstimulated CD8+ T cells sorted from spleen or lymph node cells, taken before intestinal transplant. These receptors were obtained from a human donor who received an intestinal transplant.

The gene calls are TRBV19 and TRBJ1-1; D call uncertain. Trimming stripped 8 bases from V and 6 bases from J, with 16 bases between. The CDR3 extends over 13 amino acids. CDR1 is LNHDA, CDR2 SQIVND, per germline (reference sequence). The CDR3 protein is CASSSHPHPEAFF. CDR3 coding DNA: TGTGCCAGTTCCTCCCACCCACATCCTGAAGCTTTCTTT.

The chain recombines TRBV2 with TRBJ2-3; no clear D. Trimming cost V 7 bases and J 2 bases, with 10 bases left between them. The CDR3 loop spans 13 amino acids. Germline V gene lookup returns CDR1 SNHLY and CDR2 FYNNEI. DNA of the CDR3: TGTGCCAGCATCCCTAGGCACACAGATACGCAGTATTTT. This gives the protein CASIPRHTDTQYF.

This chain links TRBV4-1 with TRBJ2-2, with TRBD1 identical over 8 bases. Germline V lookup: CDR1 MGHRA, CDR2 YSYEKL. V lost 4 bases to trimming and J lost 4 bases; unmatched junction nucleotides: 5. This CDR3 comprises 15 residues. CDR3 sequence reads: CASSPGGPSTGELFF. CDR3 nucleotides: TGCGCCAGCAGCCCAGGGGGCCCATCCACCGGGGAGCTGTTTTTT.

The rearrangement uses TRBV27 and TRBJ2-3; D is perhaps TRBD1 (5 bases). Trimming shortened V by 2 bases and J by 1 base, and 10 bases separated the two germline ends. The CDR3 sequence is 15 residues long. Germline CDR1 is MNHEY and CDR2 is SMNVEV (reference sequence). In nucleotides, the CDR3 is TGTGCCAGCAGTTTACTCTTAGGGGGCACAGATACGCAGTATTTT. This gives the protein CASSLLLGGTDTQYF.

The CDR3 DNA reads TGTGCCAGCAGCAAAGTCGGCAGGTCGGACTACGAGCAGTACTTC. Protein sequence: CASSKVGRSDYEQYF. The chain carries TRBV21-1 and TRBJ2-7; no DNA check was done on the table's D call, TRBD1. TRBV21-1 is a recognized pseudogene. The CDR3 is 15 residues long.

The rearrangement links TRBV25-1 to TRBJ1-2; perhaps TRBD1 as D (5 bases). The V gene lost 8 bases and the J gene lost 4 bases, with 17 bases spanning the gap. The CDR3 length is 14 residues. Germline-derived CDR1 and CDR2 are MGHDK and SYGVNS. The CDR3 DNA follows: TGTGCCAGCCAAACCCAAGGGGAAGGCTATGGCTACACCTTC. It yields the protein CASQTQGEGYGYTF.

The chain combines TRBV7-9 with TRBJ1-2, with D perhaps matching TRBD1 (5 bases). Germline CDR1 is SEHNR and CDR2 is FQNEAQ (reference sequence). The CDR3 loop spans 14 amino acids. Trimming removed 8 bases from V and 2 bases from J, with 15 bases in between. The CDR3 DNA is TGTGCCAGCTTCGGGGGGGAAAACAACTATGGCTACACCTTC. Encoded protein: CASFGGENNYGYTF. Filled out from reference TRBV7-9 and TRBJ1-2, the complete variable domain reads DTGVSQNPRHKITKRGQNVTFRCDPISEHNRLYWYRQTLGQGPEFLTYFQNEAQLEKSRLLSDRFSAERPKGSFSTLEIQRTEQGDSAMYLCASFGGENNYGYTFGSGTRLTVV.

This chain uses TRBV11-2 with TRBJ2-7; TRBD1 is a possible D gene (5 bases). Germline CDR1 and CDR2: SGHAT and FQNNGV. Trimming stripped 0 bases from V and 7 bases from J, with 16 bases between. CDR3 length: 15 residues. The CDR3 region has the DNA TGTGCCAGCAGCTTAGAGGGTGGGGCAAACTGGGAGCAGTACTTC. This translates into CASSLEGGANWEQYF.

CDR3 bases: TGTGCCATCAGTGAGTCGAGAGGAAACACTGAAGCTTTCTTT. Its protein product is CAISESRGNTEAFF. The V and J genes are TRBV10-3 and TRBJ1-1; D is ambiguous. V was cut by 0 bases and J by 2 bases, with 7 bases left in between. The CDR3 has 14 amino acids. The germline CDR1 and CDR2 sequences are ENHRY and SYGVKD.

V gene TRBV7-3 combines with J gene TRBJ1-1; maybe TRBD1 (6 bases). V dropped 5 bases and J dropped 5 bases, with 12 bases sitting between them. The CDR3 covers 13 residues. CDR1 and CDR2 (germline): SGHTA, FQGTGA. The CDR3 loop reads CASSQQGSTEAFF. The CDR3 nucleotides are TGTGCCAGCAGCCAACAGGGAAGTACTGAAGCTTTCTTT.

The chain couples TRBV10-2 to TRBJ1-1, with D uncertain. This CDR3 is built from 15 residues. Germline CDR1 and CDR2: WSHSY and SAAADI. Trimming removed 0 bases at V and 5 bases at J, with 13 bases between. In DNA, the CDR3 is TGCGCCAGCAGTGAGTCGGGAGGGTTTTGGACTGAAGCTTTCTTT. It translates to CASSESGGFWTEAFF.

This clone showed up just once. The V call is TRBV7-9, the J call TRBJ1-1; a possible D gene is TRBD1 (5 bases). CDR1 and CDR2 (germline): SEHNR, FQNEAQ (reference sequence). Trimming removed 2 bases at V and 6 bases at J, with 10 bases between. This CDR3 contains 13 residues. CDR3 DNA: TGTGCCAGCAGCTTATATGGGGGGGCTGAAGCTTTCTTT. Translation: CASSLYGGAEAFF. Variable domain in full (rest from reference TRBV7-9 and TRBJ1-1): DTGVSQNPRHKITKRGQNVTFRCDPISEHNRLYWYRQTLGQGPEFLTYFQNEAQLEKSRLLSDRFSAERPKGSFSTLEIQRTEQGDSAMYLCASSLYGGAEAFFGQGTRLTVV.

The rearrangement links TRBV6-1 to TRBJ1-5; TRBD1 agrees at 11 bases. J was trimmed by 6 bases and V by 7 bases; bases with no gene match: 8. The germline V gene encodes CDR1 MNHNS and CDR2 SASEGT. The CDR3 loop spans 15 amino acids. CDR3 in DNA: TGTGCCAGCACCACAAGGACAGGGGGCATTCAGCCCCAGCATTTT. Translating gives CASTTRTGGIQPQHF.

The chain is built from TRBV5-6 and TRBJ2-7; TRBD1 is a possible D gene (5 bases). This CDR3 is built from 14 residues. Looked up from germline, CDR1 is SGHDT and CDR2 is YYEEEE. The V gene lost 4 bases and the J gene lost 2 bases, with 13 bases spanning the gap. The CDR3 coding sequence is TGTGCCAGCAGCCGTCGACAGAACCCCTACGAGCAGTACTTC. Translating it yields CASSRRQNPYEQYF.

J is TRBJ2-1 and V is TRBV2; a possible D gene is TRBD2 (6 bases). Trimming removed 8 bases from V and 8 bases from J, with 13 bases in between. The CDR3 is made up of 12 amino acids. Germline V gene sequence: CDR1 SNHLY, CDR2 FYNNEI. CDR3 sequence: CASRPRDYEQFF. For the CDR3, the DNA is TGTGCCAGCCGTCCTAGGGACTATGAGCAGTTCTTC.

The chain joins TRBV27 to TRBJ1-1; D gene ambiguous. Trimming removed 7 bases from V and 4 bases from J, with 16 bases in between. The CDR3 has 14 amino acids. In germline, CDR1 is MNHEY, CDR2 SMNVEV (reference sequence). CDR3 residues: CASTSGSPGTEAFF. Here the CDR3 DNA reads TGTGCCAGCACCAGTGGGAGCCCAGGCACTGAAGCTTTCTTT.

This clone was seen only a few times. The chain carries TRBV4-1 and TRBJ1-3; D gene unclear. Germline-derived CDR1 and CDR2 are MGHRA and YSYEKL. Between the trimmed V and J ends, which lost 0 bases and 8 bases, there was a span of 11 bases. This CDR3 is 14 amino acids long. CDR3 amino acids: CASSQEDLADTIYF. In DNA form, the CDR3 reads TGCGCCAGCAGCCAAGAGGATCTGGCGGACACCATATATTTT.

This chain links TRBV2 with TRBJ1-2; weak D call: TRBD1 (6 bases). Trimming pared 3 bases from V and 4 bases from J, leaving 9 bases between. The CDR3 is made up of 13 amino acids. Looked up from germline, CDR1 is SNHLY and CDR2 is FYNNEI. DNA for the CDR3: TGTGCCAGCAGTGAGGGGGCCGTCTATGGCTACACCTTC. Translating gives CASSEGAVYGYTF.

Regarding this clone: The same CDR3 can be traced to other DNA sequences in this sample. The genes are TRBV4-1 and TRBJ1-2; D is possibly TRBD1 (5 bases). V lost 1 base and J 8 bases, leaving 5 bases between the germline ends. CDR3 length: 11 residues. Per the germline V gene, CDR1 is MGHRA and CDR2 is YSYEKL. The CDR3 DNA follows: TGCGCCAGCAGCCAAGGGGGCGGCTACACCTTC. Protein: CASSQGGGYTF.

The V and J genes are TRBV29-1 and TRBJ2-1; 14 nucleotides match TRBD2. V lost 6 bases, J lost 5 bases, and 0 bases stayed unmatched. The germline gives CDR1 SQVTM, CDR2 ANQGSEA. This CDR3 is 13 amino acids long. The CDR3 here is CSVTSGGDNEQFF. In DNA, the CDR3 is TGCAGCGTGACTAGCGGGGGGGACAATGAGCAGTTCTTC.